A selection of T cell receptor beta chains follows, all from one sample in a study of blood T cell repertoires in COVID-19. TCRdb's copy holds only in-frame clones and misses some; the assay was immunoSEQ multiplex PCR. The table shows more than 95,000 clones, with 70% to 80% occurring only once. Sample: peripheral blood. The receptors originated from a man aged 70-80 years with acute or convalescent COVID-19. The CDR3 runs from the conserved cysteine through the conserved F or W. The order of the fields is J gene, D gene, V gene, CDR3 protein. The D gene is left open where the match is weak.

>TRBJ1-2|TRBD1|TRBV2
CASRGGRAAATF
>TRBJ2-1|.|TRBV4-2
CASSQGSSYNEQFF
>TRBJ2-7|TRBD1|TRBV29-1
CSVMRGQGNEQYF
>TRBJ2-5|.|TRBV9
CASSVGGGWQETQYF
>TRBJ2-4|TRBD1|TRBV19
CASSIDPGGAVKNIQYF
>TRBJ1-6|.|TRBV3-1/TRBV3-2
CASSQVQGGSYNSPLHF
>TRBJ1-4|.|TRBV6-5
CASSRGGQTEKLFF
>TRBJ2-7|.|TRBV30
CAYSTGDSASYEQYF
>TRBJ2-3|TRBD2|TRBV25-1
CASSEPNQRGSGTQYF
>TRBJ1-1|.|TRBV29-1
CRPGQGRKNWMNTEAFF
>TRBJ2-7|TRBD1|TRBV28
CASSSSGQGANEQYF
>TRBJ2-3|TRBD2|TRBV7-3
CASSLGLADGDTQYF
>TRBJ1-2|.|TRBV21-1
CASSKGSRHYGYTF
>TRBJ2-3|.|TRBV5-1
CASSTTGITDTQYF